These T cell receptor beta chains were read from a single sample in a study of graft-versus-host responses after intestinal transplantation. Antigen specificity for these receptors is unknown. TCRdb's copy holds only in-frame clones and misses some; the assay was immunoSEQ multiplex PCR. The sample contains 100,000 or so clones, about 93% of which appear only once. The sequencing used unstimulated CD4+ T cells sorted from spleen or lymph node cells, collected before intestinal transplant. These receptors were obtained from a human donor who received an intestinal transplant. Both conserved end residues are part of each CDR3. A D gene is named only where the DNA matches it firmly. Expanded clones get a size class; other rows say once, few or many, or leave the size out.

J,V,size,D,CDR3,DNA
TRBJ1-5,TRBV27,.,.,CASSLREDQPQHF,TGTGCCAGCAGTTTGCGGGAAGATCAGCCCCAGCATTTT
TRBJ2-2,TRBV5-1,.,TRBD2,CASGRTSGHTGELFF,TGCGCCAGCGGCCGGACTAGCGGGCACACCGGGGAGCTGTTTTTT
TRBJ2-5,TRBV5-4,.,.,CASSLERGQETQYF,TGTGCCAGCAGCTTGGAACGGGGCCAAGAGACCCAGTACTTC
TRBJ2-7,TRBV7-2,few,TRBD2,CASSLTSGRAEQYF,TGTGCCAGCAGCTTAACTAGCGGGAGGGCCGAGCAGTACTTC
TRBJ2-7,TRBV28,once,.,CASSNRQFYEQYF,TGTGCCAGCAGTAACAGACAGTTTTACGAGCAGTACTTC
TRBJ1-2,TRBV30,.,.,CAWSVLRDSYGYTF,TGTGCCTGGAGTGTACTCCGGGACTCCTATGGCTACACCTTC
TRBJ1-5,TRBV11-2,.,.,CASSLGHNQPQHF,TGTGCCAGCAGCTTAGGTCATAATCAGCCCCAGCATTTT
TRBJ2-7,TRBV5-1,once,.,CASSLDQGPYEQYF,TGCGCCAGCAGCTTGGATCAGGGTCCGTACGAGCAGTACTTC
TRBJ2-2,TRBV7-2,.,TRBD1,CASSLGTRGPGTGELFF,TGTGCCAGCAGCTTAGGGACCAGGGGGCCGGGCACCGGGGAGCTGTTTTTT
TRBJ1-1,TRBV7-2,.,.,CASSSTFTRGRAFF,TGTGCCAGCAGCTCCACCTTTACGAGAGGTCGAGCTTTCTTT
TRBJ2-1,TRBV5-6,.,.,CASSLNIGSYNEQFF,TGTGCCAGCAGCTTGAATATCGGCTCCTACAATGAGCAGTTCTTC
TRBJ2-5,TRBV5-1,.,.,CASSWTVETQYF,TGCGCCAGCAGCTGGACAGTAGAAACCCAGTACTTC
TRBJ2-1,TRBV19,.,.,CATGGPNYNEQFF,TGTGCCACCGGGGGACCGAACTACAATGAGCAGTTCTTC
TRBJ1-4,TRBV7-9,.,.,CASSLLDRDNEKLFF,TGTGCCAGCAGCTTACTGGACAGAGATAATGAAAAACTGTTTTTT
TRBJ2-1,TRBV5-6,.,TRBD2,CASTNLAGGEQFF,TGTGCCAGCACCAACTTAGCGGGAGGGGAGCAGTTCTTC
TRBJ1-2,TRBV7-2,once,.,CASSFRGELSYTF,TGTGCCAGCAGCTTCCGGGGGGAATTGAGCTACACCTTC
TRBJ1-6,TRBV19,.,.,CASSIQGGDSPLHF,TGTGCCAGTAGTATACAGGGTGGTGATTCACCCCTCCACTTT
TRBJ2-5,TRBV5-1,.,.,CASSLGSSGGPEETQYF,TGCGCCAGCAGCTTGGGGTCTAGTGGAGGTCCGGAAGAGACCCAGTACTTC
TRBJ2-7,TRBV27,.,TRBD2,CASSLSRAGGNEQYF,TGTGCCAGCAGTTTATCGCGAGCGGGAGGAAACGAGCAGTACTTC
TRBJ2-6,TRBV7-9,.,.,CASSLTGANVLTF,TGTGCCAGCAGCCTTACTGGGGCCAACGTCCTGACTTTC
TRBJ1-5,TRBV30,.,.,CAWSVPISNQPQHF,TGTGCCTGGAGTGTCCCCATTAGCAATCAGCCCCAGCATTTT
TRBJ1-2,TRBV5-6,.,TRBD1,CASSLATGGSYTF,TGTGCCAGCAGCTTGGCGACAGGGGGCAGCTACACCTTC
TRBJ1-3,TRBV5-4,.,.,CASSLFRASSGNTIYF,TGTGCCAGCAGCTTGTTCAGGGCGAGCTCTGGAAACACCATATATTTT
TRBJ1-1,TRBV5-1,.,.,CASSAQGGDTEAFF,TGCGCCAGCAGCGCGCAGGGTGGGGACACTGAAGCTTTCTTT
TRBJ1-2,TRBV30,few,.,CAWSGQAGYGYTF,TGTGCCTGGAGTGGTCAGGCGGGATATGGCTACACCTTC
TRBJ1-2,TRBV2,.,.,CASSERRDPFYGYTF,TGTGCCAGCAGTGAACGGCGGGACCCTTTCTATGGCTACACCTTC
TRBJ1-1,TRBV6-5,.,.,CASSVTVVNTEAFF,TGTGCCAGCAGTGTTACGGTGGTGAACACTGAAGCTTTCTTT
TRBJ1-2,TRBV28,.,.,CASSLGGEGYGYTF,TGTGCCAGCAGTTTAGGGGGCGAGGGGTATGGCTACACCTTC
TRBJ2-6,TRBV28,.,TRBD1,CASSSGQGLSGANVLTF,TGTGCCAGCAGTTCGGGACAGGGACTCTCTGGGGCCAACGTCCTGACTTTC
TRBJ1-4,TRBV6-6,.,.,CASSFVTAGEKLFF,TGTGCCAGCAGTTTTGTAACAGCTGGGGAAAAACTGTTTTTT
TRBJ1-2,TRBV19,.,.,CASSPGFHYGYTF,TGTGCCAGTAGTCCAGGGTTTCACTATGGCTACACCTTC
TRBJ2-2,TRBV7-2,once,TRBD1,CASSPGQGTGELFF,TGTGCCAGCAGCCCCGGACAGGGGACCGGGGAGCTGTTTTTT
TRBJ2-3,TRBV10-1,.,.,CASSELLSTDTQYF,TGCGCCAGCAGTGAATTACTCAGCACAGATACGCAGTATTTT
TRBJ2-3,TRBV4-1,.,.,CASSQDHGVLVPDTQYF,TGCGCCAGCAGCCAAGATCATGGAGTCTTGGTACCAGATACGCAGTATTTT
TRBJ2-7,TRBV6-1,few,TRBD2,CASSDRRGTSGSYEQYF,TGTGCCAGCAGTGATAGGCGCGGGACTAGCGGGAGTTACGAGCAGTACTTC
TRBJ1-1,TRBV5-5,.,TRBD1,CASSLDYPGTGAFF,TGTGCCAGCAGCTTGGATTATCCCGGGACAGGGGCTTTCTTT
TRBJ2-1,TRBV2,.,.,CASSRDYNEQFF,TGTGCCAGCAGTAGAGACTACAATGAGCAGTTCTTC
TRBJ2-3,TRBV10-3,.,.,CAISEQGFPTDTQYF,TGTGCCATCAGCGAACAGGGATTCCCCACAGATACGCAGTATTTT
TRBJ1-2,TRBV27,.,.,CASSRRQAESHYGYTF,TGTGCCAGCAGCCGTAGACAGGCCGAATCACACTATGGCTACACCTTC
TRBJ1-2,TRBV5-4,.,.,CASSDRYYGYTF,TGTGCCAGCAGTGACAGATACTATGGCTACACCTTC
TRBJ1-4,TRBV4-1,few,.,CASSQLLTGGEKLFF,TGCGCCAGCAGCCAACTTCTCACGGGGGGTGAAAAACTGTTTTTT
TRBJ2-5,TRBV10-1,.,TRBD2,CASSEAGGTETQYF,TGCGCCAGCAGTGAGGCGGGGGGGACGGAGACCCAGTACTTC
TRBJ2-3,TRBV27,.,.,CASRTASTDTQYF,TGTGCCAGTCGGACAGCCAGCACAGATACGCAGTATTTT
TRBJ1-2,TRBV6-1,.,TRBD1,CASAYPGTGLEGYTF,TGTGCCAGCGCATATCCTGGGACAGGGCTTGAAGGCTACACCTTC
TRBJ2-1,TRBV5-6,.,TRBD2,CASSFGLAAYNEQFF,TGTGCCAGCAGCTTCGGGCTAGCGGCATACAATGAGCAGTTCTTC
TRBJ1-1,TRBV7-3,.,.,CASSLNPSTAGTEAFF,TGTGCCAGCAGCTTAAATCCGTCCACGGCGGGCACTGAAGCTTTCTTT
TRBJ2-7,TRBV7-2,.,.,CASSSLGQGNYEQYF,TGTGCCAGCAGCTCGTTGGGGCAGGGGAACTACGAGCAGTACTTC
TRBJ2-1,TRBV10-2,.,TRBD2,CASSDSSGSYNEQFF,TGCGCCAGCAGTGACTCTAGCGGGAGCTACAATGAGCAGTTCTTC
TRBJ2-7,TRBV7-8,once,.,CASSPEKTPSYEQYF,TGTGCCAGCAGCCCTGAAAAGACACCCTCCTACGAGCAGTACTTC
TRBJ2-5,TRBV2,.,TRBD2,CASSVGLAGAVTGTQYF,TGTGCCAGCAGTGTAGGGCTAGCGGGGGCCGTTACGGGGACCCAGTACTTC
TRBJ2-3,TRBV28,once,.,CAILGGADTQYF,TGTGCCATCCTAGGGGGGGCCGATACGCAGTATTTT
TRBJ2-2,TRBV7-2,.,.,CASSLGGGFRELFF,TGTGCCAGCAGCTTAGGGGGGGGCTTCCGGGAGCTGTTTTTT
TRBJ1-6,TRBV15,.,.,CATSLGQNSPLHF,TGTGCCACCAGCTTAGGACAGAATTCACCCCTCCACTTT
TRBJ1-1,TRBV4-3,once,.,CASSQQDTEAFF,TGCGCCAGCAGCCAGCAGGACACTGAAGCTTTCTTT
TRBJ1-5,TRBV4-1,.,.,CASSQELVDWPQHF,TGCGCCAGCAGCCAAGAGTTGGTAGATTGGCCCCAGCATTTT
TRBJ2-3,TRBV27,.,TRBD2,CASNGRWRGGSDTQYF,TGTGCCAGCAATGGTAGATGGCGGGGGGGCTCAGATACGCAGTATTTT
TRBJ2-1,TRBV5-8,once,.,CASSLVQGGEQFF,TGTGCCAGCAGCTTGGTCCAGGGAGGTGAGCAGTTCTTC
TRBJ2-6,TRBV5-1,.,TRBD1,CASSLGVWTGNSGANVLTF,TGCGCCAGCAGCTTAGGAGTATGGACAGGCAATTCTGGGGCCAACGTCCTGACTTTC
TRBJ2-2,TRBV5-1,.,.,CASRQNTGELFF,TGCGCCAGCAGACAGAACACCGGGGAGCTGTTTTTT